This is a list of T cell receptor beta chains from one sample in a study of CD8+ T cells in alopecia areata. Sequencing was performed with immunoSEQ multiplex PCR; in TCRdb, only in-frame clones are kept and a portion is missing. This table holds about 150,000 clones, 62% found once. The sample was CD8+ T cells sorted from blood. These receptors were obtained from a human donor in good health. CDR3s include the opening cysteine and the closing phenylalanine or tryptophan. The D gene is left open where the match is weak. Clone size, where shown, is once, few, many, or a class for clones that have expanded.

TGCGCCAGCAGCTTGGATCAGAACACTGAAGCTTTCTTT CASSLDQNTEAFF - - TRBJ1-1 TRBV5-1
TGTGCCAGCAGCGTAGGGGGACAGGGGAACACTGAAGCTTTCTTT CASSVGGQGNTEAFF - TRBD1 TRBJ1-1 TRBV9
TGTGCCAGCAGTGTACAAGGGGATTATGGCTACACCTTC CASSVQGDYGYTF - - TRBJ1-2 TRBV27
TGTGCCAGCAGCCAAGGTGTGGGTGTGAACACTGAAGCTTTCTTT CASSQGVGVNTEAFF - - TRBJ1-1 TRBV14
TGTGCCAGCAGCTCCGGAACAGGGGTCGGAGAGACCCAGTACTTC CASSSGTGVGETQYF - TRBD1 TRBJ2-5 TRBV11-2
TGTGCCAGCAGGGGAGAAAACATTCAGTACTTC CASRGENIQYF - - TRBJ2-4 TRBV2
TGTGCCAGCAGTCGCGGGGAGCTGTTTTTT CASSRGELFF - - TRBJ2-2 TRBV6-5
TGTGCCAGCAGCGACTCGCCGGAGGGAGGTGGGGCCAACGTCCTGACTTTC CASSDSPEGGGANVLTF once - TRBJ2-6 TRBV9
TGTGCCAGCAGTTACGGCCCTACCGGGGAGCTGTTTTTT CASSYGPTGELFF - - TRBJ2-2 TRBV6-5
TGTGCCAGCAGCACAAAAGTGGAGACCCAGTACTTC CASSTKVETQYF - - TRBJ2-5 TRBV11-2
TGCGCCAGCAGCCAAGACACAGGGAGCGCCTATGGCTACACCTTC CASSQDTGSAYGYTF few - TRBJ1-2 TRBV4-1
TGCAGCGTAGATGCAAGAGCGGCCCAGTACTTC CSVDARAAQYF - - TRBJ2-5 TRBV29-1
TGTGCCAGCAGCCTAAGCGGGAGGGCCTACGAGCAGTACTTC CASSLSGRAYEQYF - TRBD2 TRBJ2-7 TRBV27
TGTGCCAGCAGCTCATTGGAACGGGAGGGCCGTGTAAATGAGCAGTTCTTC CASSSLEREGRVNEQFF - TRBD2 TRBJ2-1 TRBV7-3
TGCGCCAGCAGCCACGGACTAGCGGGAAATCAAGAGACCCAGTACTTC CASSHGLAGNQETQYF once TRBD2 TRBJ2-5 TRBV4-1
TGTGCCAGCAGTTACTCCGGCGGGAGCACAGATACGCAGTATTTT CASSYSGGSTDTQYF - - TRBJ2-3 TRBV6-6
TGCGCCAGCAGCTCGACAGTCAGGCAGCCCCAGCATTTT CASSSTVRQPQHF - - TRBJ1-5 TRBV4-1
TGTGCCAGCTTTTCGGATCAAGAGACCCAGTACTTC CASFSDQETQYF - - TRBJ2-5 TRBV2
TGCGCCAGCAGCTCCAGGGGGTATCGCTCTGGAAACACCATATATTTT CASSSRGYRSGNTIYF - TRBD1 TRBJ1-3 TRBV5-1
TGTGCCAGCAGACCAGCGGGTGAAGGGACCCAGTACTTC CASRPAGEGTQYF - - TRBJ2-5 TRBV6-6
TGTGCCAGCAGCCGAGGGCCGGGGGCCAATCAGCCCCAGCATTTT CASSRGPGANQPQHF - - TRBJ1-5 TRBV7-8
TGTGCCAGCTCGCGTGACGATTTTGGGCCCTACAATGAGCAGTTCTTC CASSRDDFGPYNEQFF once - TRBJ2-1 TRBV18
TGTGCCTGGGATCAACTAGCGGGACACTACAATGAGCAGTTCTTC CAWDQLAGHYNEQFF - TRBD2 TRBJ2-1 TRBV30
TGTGCCAGCAGTTACACTACCGACGGGACCCAGTACTTC CASSYTTDGTQYF - - TRBJ2-5 TRBV6-5
TGCAGCGTTCCTGCTCGGGGGGCAAGGAGCTCCTACGAGCAGTACTTC CSVPARGARSSYEQYF - - TRBJ2-7 TRBV29-1
TGCAGCGTTACAAGCCGGGAGAGTATAGATACGCAGTATTTT CSVTSRESIDTQYF - - TRBJ2-3 TRBV29-1
TGTGCCAGCACCGGACAGCAAAACACCGGGGAGCTGTTTTTT CASTGQQNTGELFF few - TRBJ2-2 TRBV27
TGTGCCAGCAGTTTAGACGGGCGTGATGGCTACACCTTC CASSLDGRDGYTF once - TRBJ1-2 TRBV27
TGTGCCAGCATCTCCCATATTACTCCGCCGCTTACCTACGAGCAGTACTTC CASISHITPPLTYEQYF - - TRBJ2-7 TRBV7-9
TGTGCCAGCAGCCTAGGCAATGAGCAGTTCTTC CASSLGNEQFF - - TRBJ2-1 TRBV25-1
TGTGCCATCACCAAGGGCCTTGAGCTGTTTTTT CAITKGLELFF - - TRBJ2-2 TRBV10-3
TGTGCTTCCGGGCCGGGAGTATCTACCTACGAGCAGTACTTC CASGPGVSTYEQYF - - TRBJ2-7 TRBV27
TGTGCCAGCAGCGTCGGGACTAGTGTAGTCAATGAGCAGTTCTTC CASSVGTSVVNEQFF once TRBD2 TRBJ2-1 TRBV25-1
TGCGCCAGCAGCCAAGTGGGTCCGGGAGGTTCCTACGAGCAGTACTTC CASSQVGPGGSYEQYF few TRBD2 TRBJ2-7 TRBV4-1
TGCAGCGTTCAACTGGGGGACTATGGCTACACCTTC CSVQLGDYGYTF - - TRBJ1-2 TRBV29-1
TGTGCCAGCAGCTCGGACAGTAGCAATCAGCCCCAGCATTTT CASSSDSSNQPQHF - - TRBJ1-5 TRBV5-5
TGCGCCAGCAGCCAAAGTCCCGATTATACGCAGTATTTT CASSQSPDYTQYF - - TRBJ2-3 TRBV4-1
TGTGCCACCAGCAGAGTGGGACTAGGAGCCGGGGAGCTGTTTTTT CATSRVGLGAGELFF few TRBD2 TRBJ2-2 TRBV15
TGCAGCGTTGAAGAAGCGGACATCGCCGAGGACTTTGACCGGGTTAACTATGGCTACACCTTC CSVEEADIAEDFDRVNYGYTF - - TRBJ1-2 TRBV29-1
TGTGCCAGTAGTATAGTCGGGTGGGAGACCCAGTACTTC CASSIVGWETQYF few - TRBJ2-5 TRBV19
TGCAGCGTTGGGACAGGGAGTCGGGTGACTGAAGCTTTCTTT CSVGTGSRVTEAFF - TRBD1 TRBJ1-1 TRBV29-1
TGTGCCAGCGGCAGGAACCCCTACGAGCAGTACTTC CASGRNPYEQYF - - TRBJ2-7 TRBV7-9
TGTGCCAGCAGCCCTCTTTTGGGAAAACTGTTTTTT CASSPLLGKLFF - - TRBJ1-4 TRBV7-9
TGTGCCAGCAGCTTAGCAAGCAGTACGCCGGACTTC CASSLASSTPDF - - TRBJ2-7 TRBV7-9
TGTGCCAGCAGTTTATCGATAGATCAGCCCCAGCATTTT CASSLSIDQPQHF - - TRBJ1-5 TRBV27
TGTGCCAGCAACCTAATAAGCACAGATACGCAGTATTTT CASNLISTDTQYF few - TRBJ2-3 TRBV14
TGTGCCAGCAGCGTAGCGGGAGAGAGGAGCTACGAGCAGTACTTC CASSVAGERSYEQYF - - TRBJ2-7 TRBV9